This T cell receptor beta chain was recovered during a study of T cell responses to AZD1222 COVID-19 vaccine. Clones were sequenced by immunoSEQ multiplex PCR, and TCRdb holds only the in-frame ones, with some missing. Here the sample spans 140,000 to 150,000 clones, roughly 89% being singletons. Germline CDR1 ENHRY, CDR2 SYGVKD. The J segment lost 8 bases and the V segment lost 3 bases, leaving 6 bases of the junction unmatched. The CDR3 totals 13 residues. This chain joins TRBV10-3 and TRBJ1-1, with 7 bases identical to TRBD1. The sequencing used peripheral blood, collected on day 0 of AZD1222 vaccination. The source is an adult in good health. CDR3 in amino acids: CAISDPRGREAFF. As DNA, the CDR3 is TGTGCCATCAGTGACCCGAGGGGGCGCGAAGCTTTCTTT.